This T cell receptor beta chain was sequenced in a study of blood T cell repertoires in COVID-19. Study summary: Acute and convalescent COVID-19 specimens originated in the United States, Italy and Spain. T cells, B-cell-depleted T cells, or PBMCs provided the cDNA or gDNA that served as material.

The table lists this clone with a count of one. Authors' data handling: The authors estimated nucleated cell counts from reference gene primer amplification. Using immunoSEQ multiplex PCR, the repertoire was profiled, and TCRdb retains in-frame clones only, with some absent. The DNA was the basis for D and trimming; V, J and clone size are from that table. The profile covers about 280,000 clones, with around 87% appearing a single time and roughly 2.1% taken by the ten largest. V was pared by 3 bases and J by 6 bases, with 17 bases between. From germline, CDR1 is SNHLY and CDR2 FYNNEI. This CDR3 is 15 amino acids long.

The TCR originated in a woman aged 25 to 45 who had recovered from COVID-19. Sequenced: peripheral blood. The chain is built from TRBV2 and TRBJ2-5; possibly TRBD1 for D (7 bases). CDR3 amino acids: CASSDRRGRVKTQYF. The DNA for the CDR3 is TGTGCCAGCAGTGACCGGAGGGGGCGCGTGAAGACCCAGTACTTC.